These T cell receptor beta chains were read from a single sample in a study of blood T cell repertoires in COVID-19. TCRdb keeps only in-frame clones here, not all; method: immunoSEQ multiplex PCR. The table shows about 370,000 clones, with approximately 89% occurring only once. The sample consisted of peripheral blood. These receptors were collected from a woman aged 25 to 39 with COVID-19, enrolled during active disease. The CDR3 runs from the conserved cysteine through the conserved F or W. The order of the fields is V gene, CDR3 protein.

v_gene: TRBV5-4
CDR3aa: CASRLEERGYTF

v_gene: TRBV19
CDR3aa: CASSGGDTDTQYF

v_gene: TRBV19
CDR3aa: CASSIRLAATDTGELFF

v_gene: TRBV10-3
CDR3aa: CAISGQGGNSPLHF

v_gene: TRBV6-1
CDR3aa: CASSEIRGTRKQYF

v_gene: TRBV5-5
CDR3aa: CASSLVGQNHEQYF

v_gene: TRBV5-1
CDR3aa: CASSGRTSGRETQYF

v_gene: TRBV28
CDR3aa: CASSRVGEKLFF

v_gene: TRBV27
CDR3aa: CASSPSGTKGLARETQYF

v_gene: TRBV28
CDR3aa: CASSLLSERSYGYTF

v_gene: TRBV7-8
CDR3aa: CASSLGVAGGPNIYEQYF

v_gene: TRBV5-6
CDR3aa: CASSLAPGITDTQYF

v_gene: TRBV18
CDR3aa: CASSRGATNTEAFF

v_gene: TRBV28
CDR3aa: CASHRDRVHEQYF

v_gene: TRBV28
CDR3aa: CASSHTEDSLTYEQYF

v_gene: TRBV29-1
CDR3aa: CSGGLDEQFF

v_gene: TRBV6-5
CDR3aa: CASTLGGTGEYGYTF

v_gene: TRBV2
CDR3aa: CASSEPTNLYNEQFF

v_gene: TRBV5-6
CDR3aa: CASSPTSGRVWGTDTQYF

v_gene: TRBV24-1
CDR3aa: CATSDGTSGEYNEQFF

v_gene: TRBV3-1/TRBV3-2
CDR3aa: CASSLNLGGEQYF

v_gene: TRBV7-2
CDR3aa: CASSSTRAGRDTQYF

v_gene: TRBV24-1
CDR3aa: CATSDYQGPAGELFF

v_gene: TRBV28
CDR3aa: CASSFPSGSGQETQYF

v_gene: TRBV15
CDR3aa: CATSRPRGAGVLTRNTEAFF

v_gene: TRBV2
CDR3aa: CASQQGYEQYF

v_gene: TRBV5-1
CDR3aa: CASREGAANEKLFF

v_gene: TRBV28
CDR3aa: CASRSGSSYNSPLHF

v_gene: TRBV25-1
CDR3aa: CASSEFGGTGAYGYTF

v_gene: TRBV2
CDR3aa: CASKQVGSSYEQYF

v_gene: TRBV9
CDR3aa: CASSVQGSNDEQYF

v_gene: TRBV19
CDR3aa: CASSKLASGDYGYTF